This TCR beta chain was profiled in a study of siplizumab effects on memory and regulatory T cells. The study's findings and limits: Greater diversity than memory cells seemed evident in naive T cells, which also appeared to be major alloresponse contributors. An assignable phenotype, naive or memory, was missing from roughly 77-94% of proliferating CD4+ or CD8+ clones.

In regard to this clone: Its antigen is unknown.

This CDR3 comprises 13 residues. With 3 bases removed from V and 0 bases from J, the gap between germline ends came to 8 bases. Germline CDR1 is SQVTM and CDR2 is ANQGSEA. Some clones are missing from TCRdb's copy, which holds only in-frame ones; the method was immunoSEQ multiplex PCR. The repertoire holds fewer than 70,000 clones, roughly 88% seen once, with around 1.6% in the top ten. The chain combines TRBV29-1 with TRBJ1-2; D is uncertain. The receptor was isolated from a human donor in good health. The sequenced sample was Tregs sorted from blood. CDR3 sequence: CSVDGISNYGYTF. CDR3 nucleotides: TGCAGCGTTGATGGTATATCTAACTATGGCTACACCTTC.